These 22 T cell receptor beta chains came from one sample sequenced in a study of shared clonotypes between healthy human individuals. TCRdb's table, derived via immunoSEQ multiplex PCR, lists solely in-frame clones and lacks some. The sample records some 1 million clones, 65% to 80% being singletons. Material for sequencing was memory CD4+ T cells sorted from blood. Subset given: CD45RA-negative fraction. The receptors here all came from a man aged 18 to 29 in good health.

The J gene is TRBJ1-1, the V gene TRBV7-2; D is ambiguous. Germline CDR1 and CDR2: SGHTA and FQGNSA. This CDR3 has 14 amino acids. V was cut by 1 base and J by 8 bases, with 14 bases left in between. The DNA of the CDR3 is TGTGCCAGCAGCTTAGATCCATCGGCAAGAGAAGCTTTCTTT. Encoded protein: CASSLDPSAREAFF.

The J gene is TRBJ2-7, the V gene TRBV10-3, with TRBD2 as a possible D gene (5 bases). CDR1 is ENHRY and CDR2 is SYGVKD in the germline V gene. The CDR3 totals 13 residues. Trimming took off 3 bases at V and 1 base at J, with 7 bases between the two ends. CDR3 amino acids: CAISDGKSYEQYF. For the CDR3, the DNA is TGTGCCATCAGTGACGGGAAGTCCTACGAGCAGTACTTC.

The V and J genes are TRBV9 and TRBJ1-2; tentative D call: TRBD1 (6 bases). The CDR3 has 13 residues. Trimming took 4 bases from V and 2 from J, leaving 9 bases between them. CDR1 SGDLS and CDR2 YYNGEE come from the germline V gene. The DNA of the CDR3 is TGTGCCAGCAGCTTTACAGGGAACTATGGCTACACCTTC. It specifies CASSFTGNYGYTF.

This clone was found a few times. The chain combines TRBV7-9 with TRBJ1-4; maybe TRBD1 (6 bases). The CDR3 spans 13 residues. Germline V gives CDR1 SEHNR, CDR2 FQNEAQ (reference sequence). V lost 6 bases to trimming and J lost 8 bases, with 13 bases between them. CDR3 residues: CASRQGPGEKLFF. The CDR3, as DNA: TGTGCCAGCAGACAGGGTCCGGGGGAAAAACTGTTTTTT.

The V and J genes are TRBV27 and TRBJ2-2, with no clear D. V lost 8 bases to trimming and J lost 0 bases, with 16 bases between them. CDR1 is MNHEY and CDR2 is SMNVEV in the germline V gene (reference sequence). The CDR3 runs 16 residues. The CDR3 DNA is TGTGCCAGCCGGCGGTCGACCTACGCGAACACCGGGGAGCTGTTTTTT. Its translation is CASRRSTYANTGELFF.

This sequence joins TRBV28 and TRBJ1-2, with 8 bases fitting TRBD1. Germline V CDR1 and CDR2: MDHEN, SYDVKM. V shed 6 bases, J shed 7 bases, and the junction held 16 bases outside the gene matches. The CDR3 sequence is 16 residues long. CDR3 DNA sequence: TGTGCCAGCAGATCGCCCGGACAGGGCGGGAGGGGTGGCTACACCTTC. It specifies CASRSPGQGGRGGYTF.

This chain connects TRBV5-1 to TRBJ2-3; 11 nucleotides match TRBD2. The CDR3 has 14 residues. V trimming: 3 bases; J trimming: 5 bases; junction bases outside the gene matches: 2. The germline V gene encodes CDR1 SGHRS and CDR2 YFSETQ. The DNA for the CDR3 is TGCGCCAGCAGCTCTACTAGCGGGAGAGATACGCAGTATTTT. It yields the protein CASSSTSGRDTQYF. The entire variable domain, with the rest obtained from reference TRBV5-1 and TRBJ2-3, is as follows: KAGVTQTPRYLIKTRGQQVTLSCSPISGHRSVSWYQQTPGQGLQFLFEYFSETQRNKGNFPGRFSGRQFSNSRSEMNVSTLELGDSALYLCASSSTSGRDTQYFGPGTRLTVL.

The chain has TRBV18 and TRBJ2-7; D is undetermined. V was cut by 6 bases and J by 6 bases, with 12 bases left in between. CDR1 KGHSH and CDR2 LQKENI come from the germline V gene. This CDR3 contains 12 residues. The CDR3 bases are TGTGCCAGCTCGCCAAACACTCCCGAGCAGTACTTC. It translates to CASSPNTPEQYF.

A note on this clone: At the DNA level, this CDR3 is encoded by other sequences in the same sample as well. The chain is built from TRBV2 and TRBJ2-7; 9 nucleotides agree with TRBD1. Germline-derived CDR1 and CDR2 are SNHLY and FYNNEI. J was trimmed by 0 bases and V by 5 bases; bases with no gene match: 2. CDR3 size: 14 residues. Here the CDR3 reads CASSPGQGSYEQYF. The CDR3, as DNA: TGTGCCAGCAGTCCGGGACAGGGCTCCTACGAGCAGTACTTC.

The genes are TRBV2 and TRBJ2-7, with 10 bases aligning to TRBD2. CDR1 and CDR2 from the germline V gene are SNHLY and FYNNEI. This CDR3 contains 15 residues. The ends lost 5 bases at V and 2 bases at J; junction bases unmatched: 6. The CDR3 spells CASSPGTSVTYEQYF. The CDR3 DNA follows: TGTGCCAGCAGTCCCGGGACTAGCGTAACCTACGAGCAGTACTTC.

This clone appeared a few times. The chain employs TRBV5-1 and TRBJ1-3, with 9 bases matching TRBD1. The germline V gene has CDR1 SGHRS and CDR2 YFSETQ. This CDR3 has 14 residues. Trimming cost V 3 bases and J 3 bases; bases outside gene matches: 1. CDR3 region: CASSSTGGGNTIYF. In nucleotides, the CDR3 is TGCGCCAGCAGCTCGACAGGGGGTGGAAACACCATATATTTT. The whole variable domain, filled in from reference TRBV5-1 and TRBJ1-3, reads KAGVTQTPRYLIKTRGQQVTLSCSPISGHRSVSWYQQTPGQGLQFLFEYFSETQRNKGNFPGRFSGRQFSNSRSEMNVSTLELGDSALYLCASSSTGGGNTIYFGEGSWLTVV.

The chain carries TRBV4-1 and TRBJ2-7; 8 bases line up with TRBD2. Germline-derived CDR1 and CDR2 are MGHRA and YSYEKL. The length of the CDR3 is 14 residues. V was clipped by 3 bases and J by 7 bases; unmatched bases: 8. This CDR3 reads CASSHPGTRREQYF. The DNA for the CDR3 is TGCGCCAGCAGCCACCCTGGGACTAGGAGGGAGCAGTACTTC.

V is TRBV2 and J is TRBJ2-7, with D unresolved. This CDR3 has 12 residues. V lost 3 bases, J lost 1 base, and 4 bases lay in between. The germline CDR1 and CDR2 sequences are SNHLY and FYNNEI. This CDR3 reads CASSEASYEQYF. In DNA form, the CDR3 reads TGTGCCAGCAGTGAGGCTTCCTACGAGCAGTACTTC.

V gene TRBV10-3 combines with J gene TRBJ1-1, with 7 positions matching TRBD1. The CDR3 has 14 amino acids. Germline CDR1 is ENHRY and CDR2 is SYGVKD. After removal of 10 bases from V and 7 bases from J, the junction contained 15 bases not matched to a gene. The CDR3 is CATRYDRQGGEAFF. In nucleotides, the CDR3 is TGTGCCACCAGATACGACAGGCAGGGGGGTGAAGCTTTCTTT.

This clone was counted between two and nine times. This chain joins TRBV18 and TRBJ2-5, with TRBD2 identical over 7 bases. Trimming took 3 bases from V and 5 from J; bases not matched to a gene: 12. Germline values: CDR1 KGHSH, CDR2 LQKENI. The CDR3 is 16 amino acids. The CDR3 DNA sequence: TGTGCCAGCTCACCTTCCGGACTAGGGCCCGTTGAGACCCAGTACTTC. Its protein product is CASSPSGLGPVETQYF.

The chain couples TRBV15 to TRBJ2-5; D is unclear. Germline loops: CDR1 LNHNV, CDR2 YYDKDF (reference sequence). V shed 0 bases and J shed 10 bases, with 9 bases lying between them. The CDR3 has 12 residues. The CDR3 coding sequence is TGTGCCACCAGCAGAGACGACCTGGGCCAGTACTTC. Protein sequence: CATSRDDLGQYF.

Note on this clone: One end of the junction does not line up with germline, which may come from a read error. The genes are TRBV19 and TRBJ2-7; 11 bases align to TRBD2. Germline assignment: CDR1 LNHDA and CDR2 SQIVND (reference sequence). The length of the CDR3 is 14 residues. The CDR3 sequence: CASSIAGGPGEQYF. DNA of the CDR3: TGTGCCAGTAGCATAGCGGGAGGGCCGGGCGAGCAGTACTTC.

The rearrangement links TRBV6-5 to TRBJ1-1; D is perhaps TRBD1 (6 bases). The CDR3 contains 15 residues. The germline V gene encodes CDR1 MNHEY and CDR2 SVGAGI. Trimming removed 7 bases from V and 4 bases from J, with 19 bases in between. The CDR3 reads CASKLTAGGLTEAFF. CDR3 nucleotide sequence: TGTGCCAGCAAATTGACAGCCGGGGGCCTCACTGAAGCTTTCTTT.

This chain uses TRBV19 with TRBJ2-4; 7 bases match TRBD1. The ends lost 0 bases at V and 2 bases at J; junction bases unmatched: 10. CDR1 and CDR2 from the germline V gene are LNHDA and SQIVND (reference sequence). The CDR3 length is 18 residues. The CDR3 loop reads CASSIDHSGGGTKNIQYF. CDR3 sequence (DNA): TGTGCCAGTAGTATAGATCACTCAGGGGGTGGAACCAAAAACATTCAGTACTTC.

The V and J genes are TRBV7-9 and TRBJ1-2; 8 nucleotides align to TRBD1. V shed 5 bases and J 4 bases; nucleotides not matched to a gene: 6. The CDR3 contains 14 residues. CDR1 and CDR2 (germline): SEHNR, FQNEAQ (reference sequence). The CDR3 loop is CASSTGTGAYGYTF. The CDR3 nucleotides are TGTGCCAGCAGCACCGGGACAGGAGCCTATGGCTACACCTTC.

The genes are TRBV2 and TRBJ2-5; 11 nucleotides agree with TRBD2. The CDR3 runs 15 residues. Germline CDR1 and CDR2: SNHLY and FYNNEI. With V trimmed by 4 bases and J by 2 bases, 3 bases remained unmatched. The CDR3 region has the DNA TGTGCCAGCAGTGCGGGACTAGCGGTTCAAGAGACCCAGTACTTC. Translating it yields CASSAGLAVQETQYF.

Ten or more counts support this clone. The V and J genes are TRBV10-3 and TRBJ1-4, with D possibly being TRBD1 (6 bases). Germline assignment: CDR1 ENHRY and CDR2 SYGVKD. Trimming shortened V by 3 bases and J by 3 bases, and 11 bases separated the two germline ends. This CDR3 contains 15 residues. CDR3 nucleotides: TGTGCCATCAGTGAAGGGGGGAATGCTAATGAAAAACTGTTTTTT. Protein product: CAISEGGNANEKLFF.